This entry concerns a single TCR beta chain. This record comes from a study of blood T cell repertoires in COVID-19. Study-wide background: Both acute and convalescent COVID-19 samples were obtained from the United States, Italy and Spain. Sources were T cells, B-cell-depleted T cells, or PBMCs; the material itself was cDNA or gDNA.

V lost 2 bases and J lost 0, with 5 bases in between. The CDR3 totals 13 residues. The V gene's germline CDR1 is SEHNR and CDR2 FQNEAQ (reference sequence). As handled by the study authors: Estimation of nucleated cell counts relied on the amplification of reference gene primers. Only in-frame clones appear in the TCRdb table, and some are missing; sequencing was by immunoSEQ multiplex PCR. Clonal size and the V and J genes are those of that table, whereas D and trimming came from the DNA. The table records approximately 58,000 clones, over 65% of them present only once. V gene TRBV7-9 combines with J gene TRBJ2-7; no firm D call. The sequenced material came from peripheral blood. The source of this sequence is a man aged 40-49 years with active COVID-19. CDR3 nucleotide sequence: TGTGCCAGCAGCTTACTCCTCTCCTACGAGCAGTACTTC. Protein product: CASSLLLSYEQYF.